This T cell receptor beta chain is from a study of CD8 T cells in ankylosing spondylitis. This clonotype was seen a few times. No antigen is known for it. Findings and caveats of the study: Disease-associated clones were CD8+ and fairly uncommon in peripheral blood. A number of the motif variants had already been described in reactive arthritis synovial fluid and blood. The study looked at matched synovial fluid samples from ankylosing spondylitis patients. Disease-linked clones were reported to be significantly enriched there. A motif of 8 or 9 highly homologous TCR beta variants was seen as apparently characteristic of ankylosing spondylitis blood.

TCRdb ran MiXCR on the 5' RACE reads and lists one entry per CDR3 protein. The table lists tens of thousands of distinct CDR3 sequences, about a sixth of them singletons. Trimming left V 8 bases short and J 6 bases short, with 12 bases between. The CDR3 contains 12 residues. The germline CDR1 and CDR2 sequences are MGHDK and SYGVNS. Material for sequencing was blood. The source of this sequence is a male donor with ankylosing spondylitis or in good health (not recorded which). J is TRBJ2-3 and V is TRBV25-1, with a possible D match to TRBD2 (5 bases). The CDR3 loop reads CASGGFVDTQYF. In nucleotides, the CDR3 is TGTGCCAGCGGCGGGTTTGTGGATACGCAGTATTTT.